This T cell receptor (beta chain) was observed in a study of T cells after yellow fever vaccination. In the study overall: Those fractions that held only low numbers of cells were prepared using the SMART-Seq v4 Ultra Low Input RNA kit. Study conclusions and caveats: Re-detected after boosting: most primary clones, 95% to 98% of CD4 and around 86% of CD8.

One entry per CDR3 protein results from TCRdb running MiXCR on the 5' RACE reads. The table includes nearly 350,000 distinct CDR3 sequences, approximately 8% detected once. The CDR3 length is 16 residues. The germline V gene has CDR1 DFQATT and CDR2 SNEGSKA (reference sequence). V was trimmed by 1 base and J by 0 bases, leaving 12 bases between them. This clonotype was seen a few times. Its target is unknown. The rearrangement joins TRBV20-1 to TRBJ2-2; maybe TRBD1 (6 bases). The sample in question was PBMCs, obtained 45 days after the first yellow fever vaccination. This receptor was obtained from a man aged 18 to 29 who received the YFV17D yellow fever vaccine. The CDR3 DNA reads as TGCAGTGCTAGAGGCAGGGGTCGGGCGAACACCGGGGAGCTGTTTTTT. Translated: CSARGRGRANTGELFF.